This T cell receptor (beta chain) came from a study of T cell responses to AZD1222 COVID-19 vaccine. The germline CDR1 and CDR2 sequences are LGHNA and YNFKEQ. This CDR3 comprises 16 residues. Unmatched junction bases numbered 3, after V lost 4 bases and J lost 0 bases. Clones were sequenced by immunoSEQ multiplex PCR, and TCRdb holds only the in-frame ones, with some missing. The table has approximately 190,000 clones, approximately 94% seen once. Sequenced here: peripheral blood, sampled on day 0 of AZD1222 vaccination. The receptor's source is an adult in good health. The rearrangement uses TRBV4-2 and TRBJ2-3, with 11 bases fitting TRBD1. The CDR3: CASSPGQGASTDTQYF. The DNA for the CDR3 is TGTGCCAGCAGCCCAGGACAGGGGGCTAGCACAGATACGCAGTATTTT.